Reported below is one T cell receptor beta chain. Its specificity is unknown. V lost 2 bases and J lost 4, with 9 bases in between. This CDR3 region has 15 residues. Germline V CDR1 and CDR2: KGHSH, LQKENI. These data belong to a study of OX40 agonist ivuxolimab in advanced cancers. Study summary: The study treated patients with ivuxolimab, an agonistic anti-OX40 (CD134) antibody. Notes on the study in general: Averaged across samples, CD8+ T cells carried more expanded clones than CD4+ did.

Individuals having autoimmune disease history or systemic immunosuppression were not enrolled. The method was immunoSEQ multiplex PCR; TCRdb's version includes in-frame clones alone and lacks a portion of them. This table has 30,000 to 45,000 clones, roughly three quarters appearing once. The receptor's source is an adult with an advanced solid tumor such as melanoma, head and neck, liver or kidney cancer. This chain uses TRBV18 with TRBJ1-6; D may be TRBD1 (5 bases). The specimen was CD4+ or CD8+ T cells sorted from blood, collected in a trial of the OX40 agonist ivuxolimab. The DNA for the CDR3 is TGTGCCAGCTCACCAACGGGGCGTTATAATTCACCCCTCCACTTT. Translated, it gives CASSPTGRYNSPLHF.